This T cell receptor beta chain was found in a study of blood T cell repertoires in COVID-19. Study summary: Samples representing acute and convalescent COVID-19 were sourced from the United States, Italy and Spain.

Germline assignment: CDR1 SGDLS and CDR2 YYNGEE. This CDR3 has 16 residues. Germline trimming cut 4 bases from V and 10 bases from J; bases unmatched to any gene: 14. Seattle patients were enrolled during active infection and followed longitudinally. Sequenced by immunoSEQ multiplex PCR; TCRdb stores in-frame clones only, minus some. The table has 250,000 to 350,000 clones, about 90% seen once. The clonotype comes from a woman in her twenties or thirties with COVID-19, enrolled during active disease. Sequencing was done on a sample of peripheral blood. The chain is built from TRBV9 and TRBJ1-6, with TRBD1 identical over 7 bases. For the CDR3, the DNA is TGTGCCAGCAGCCTAGACCCTTATACAGGGGAGTCACCCCTCCACTTT. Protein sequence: CASSLDPYTGESPLHF.